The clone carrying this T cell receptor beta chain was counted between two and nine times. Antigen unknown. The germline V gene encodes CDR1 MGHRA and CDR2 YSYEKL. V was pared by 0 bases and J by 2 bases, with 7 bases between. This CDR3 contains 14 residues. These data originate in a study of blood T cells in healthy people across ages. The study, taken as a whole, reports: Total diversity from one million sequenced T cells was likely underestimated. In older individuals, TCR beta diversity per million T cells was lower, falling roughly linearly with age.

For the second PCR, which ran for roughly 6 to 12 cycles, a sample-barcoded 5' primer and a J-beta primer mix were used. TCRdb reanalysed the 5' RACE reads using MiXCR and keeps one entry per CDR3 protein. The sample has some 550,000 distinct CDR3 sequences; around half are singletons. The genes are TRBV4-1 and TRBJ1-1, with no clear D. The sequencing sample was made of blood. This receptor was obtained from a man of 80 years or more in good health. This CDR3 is CASSQDPHNTEAFF. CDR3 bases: TGCGCCAGCAGCCAAGATCCGCATAACACTGAAGCTTTCTTT.